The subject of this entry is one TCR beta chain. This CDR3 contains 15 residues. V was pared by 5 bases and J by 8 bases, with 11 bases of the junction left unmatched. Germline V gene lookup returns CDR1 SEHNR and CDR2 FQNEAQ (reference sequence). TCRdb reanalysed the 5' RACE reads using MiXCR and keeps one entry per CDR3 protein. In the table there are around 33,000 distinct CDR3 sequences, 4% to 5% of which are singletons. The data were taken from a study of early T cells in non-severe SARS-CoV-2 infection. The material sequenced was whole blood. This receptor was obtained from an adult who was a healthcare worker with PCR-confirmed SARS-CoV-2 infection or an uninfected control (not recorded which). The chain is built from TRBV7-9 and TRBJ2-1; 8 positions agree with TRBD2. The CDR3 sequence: CASSPLRGGWDEQFF. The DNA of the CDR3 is TGTGCCAGCAGCCCCCTGCGCGGGGGGTGGGATGAGCAGTTCTTC.